The 22 T cell receptor beta chains below come from one sample, sequenced in a study of radiotherapy plus CTLA-4 blockade in lung cancer. Sequencing was performed with immunoSEQ multiplex PCR; in TCRdb, only in-frame clones are kept and a portion is missing. Of more than 90,000 clones in the sample, about four fifths are singletons; the top ten hold 25%. This sample comprised peripheral blood, obtained from a patient treated with radiotherapy plus ipilimumab. These receptors came from a human donor with non-small cell lung cancer that progressed on radiotherapy plus ipilimumab.

This clone appeared a single time. The gene calls are TRBV18 and TRBJ2-3, with TRBD2 matching 11 bases. Germline V CDR1 and CDR2: KGHSH, LQKENI. Trimming took 3 bases from V and 1 from J; bases not matched to a gene: 15. The CDR3 extends over 20 amino acids. The CDR3: CASSPLKTSGALGGTDTQYF. The CDR3 nucleotides read TGTGCCAGCTCACCTTTGAAGACTAGCGGGGCCCTCGGCGGCACAGATACGCAGTATTTT.

V is TRBV28 and J is TRBJ1-2, with D unclear. This CDR3 has 13 residues. Germline V gives CDR1 MDHEN, CDR2 SYDVKM. V was pared by 5 bases and J by 2 bases, with 9 bases between. The CDR3 here is CASSVGGNYGYTF. CDR3 bases: TGTGCCAGCAGTGTCGGAGGAAACTATGGCTACACCTTC.

This rearrangement joins TRBV18 to TRBJ2-2; 14 bases are a match to TRBD2. There are 16 residues in the CDR3. V trimming: 5 bases; J trimming: 4 bases; junction bases outside the gene matches: 3. CDR1 is KGHSH and CDR2 is LQKENI in the germline V gene. CDR3: CASSGTSGSGTGELFF. In DNA form, the CDR3 reads TGTGCCAGCTCAGGGACTAGCGGGAGCGGCACCGGGGAGCTGTTTTTT.

The J gene is TRBJ1-3, the V gene TRBV6-6; a possible D gene is TRBD1 (6 bases). With 5 bases removed from V and 2 bases from J, the gap between germline ends came to 16 bases. The CDR3 runs to 16 residues. Germline V gene sequence: CDR1 MNHNY, CDR2 SVGAGI (reference sequence). The CDR3 DNA reads TGTGCCAGCAGTAACCGGAGGGGGTTTGCTGGAAACACCATATATTTT. The encoded protein is CASSNRRGFAGNTIYF.

The genes are TRBV23-1 and TRBJ1-5, with a weak D call TRBD1 (6 bases). TRBV23-1 falls under the ORF class, with uncertain function. The CDR3 spans 15 residues. V was shortened by 3 bases and J by 0 bases, with 9 bases between the two germline ends. CDR3 in amino acids: CASSQNRVSNQPQHF. The CDR3 nucleotides are TGCGCCAGCAGTCAGAACAGGGTTAGCAATCAGCCCCAGCATTTT.

The chain recombines TRBV30 with TRBJ2-7; no firm D call. There are 11 residues in the CDR3. The V gene's germline CDR1 is GTSNPN and CDR2 SVGIG (reference sequence). V was pared by 2 bases and J by 2 bases, with 4 bases between. CDR3: CAWSLTYEQYF. The DNA of the CDR3 is TGTGCCTGGAGTTTGACCTACGAGCAGTACTTC.

This clone was seen a handful of times. The J gene is TRBJ2-1, the V gene TRBV30; 9 bases align to TRBD2. Germline lookup yields CDR1 GTSNPN and CDR2 SVGIG (reference sequence). Unmatched junction bases numbered 7, after V lost 0 bases and J lost 4 bases. There are 16 residues in the CDR3. This CDR3 is CAWSVLGGRGYNEQFF. The CDR3 DNA is TGTGCCTGGAGTGTACTCGGCGGGAGGGGTTACAATGAGCAGTTCTTC.

This sequence joins TRBV6-5 and TRBJ2-5; 7 positions match TRBD1. Germline CDR1 MNHEY, CDR2 SVGAGI. This CDR3 contains 12 residues. The ends lost 10 bases at V and 2 bases at J; junction bases unmatched: 4. The CDR3 is CATKTGQETQYF. CDR3 nucleotide sequence: TGTGCCACCAAGACAGGGCAAGAGACCCAGTACTTC.

The rearrangement uses TRBV19 and TRBJ2-7; 7 bases agree with TRBD1. Per the germline V gene, CDR1 is LNHDA and CDR2 is SQIVND (reference sequence). Germline trimming cut 8 bases from V and 8 bases from J; bases unmatched to any gene: 6. The CDR3 totals 11 residues. The CDR3, as DNA: TGTGCCAGTGGAGACAGGGTGAAGCAGTACGTC. Protein: CASGDRVKQYV.

The genes are TRBV28 and TRBJ1-1; D remains ambiguous. V was pared by 4 bases and J by 3 bases, with 12 bases between. The CDR3 has 14 amino acids. Per germline, CDR1 MDHEN and CDR2 SYDVKM. The CDR3 DNA sequence: TGTGCCAGCAGTTCGGCAGGCAAAGACACTGAAGCTTTCTTT. Encoded protein: CASSSAGKDTEAFF.

The gene calls are TRBV4-1 and TRBJ2-5, with 10 bases aligning to TRBD2. CDR1 is MGHRA and CDR2 is YSYEKL in the germline V gene. V shed 0 bases and J 5 bases; nucleotides not matched to a gene: 9. The CDR3 has 17 residues. CDR3 nucleotides: TGCGCCAGCAGCCAAGAGAGAAGCGGGAGGGATGAGGAGACCCAGTACTTC. It translates to CASSQERSGRDEETQYF.

The chain links TRBV6-6 to TRBJ1-5; D is uncertain. Germline V gives CDR1 MNHNY, CDR2 SVGAGI (reference sequence). V lost 5 bases and J 5 bases, leaving 4 bases between the germline ends. The CDR3 runs 11 residues. The CDR3 region is CASSADQPQHF. CDR3 sequence (DNA): TGTGCCAGCAGTGCCGATCAGCCCCAGCATTTT.

This chain joins TRBV25-1 and TRBJ1-3; D possibly corresponds to TRBD1 (6 bases). Germline lookup yields CDR1 MGHDK and CDR2 SYGVNS. V was pared by 3 bases and J by 0 bases, with 12 bases between. The CDR3 has 16 amino acids. CDR3 bases: TGTGCCAGCAGTGACCCGACAGGCCCCTCTGGAAACACCATATATTTT. As protein: CASSDPTGPSGNTIYF.

The chain is built from TRBV11-2 and TRBJ1-4; D is undetermined. Germline V lookup: CDR1 SGHAT, CDR2 FQNNGV. V lost 5 bases and J lost 7, with 11 bases in between. The CDR3 has 13 amino acids. The chain's CDR3 is CASSPGAGEKLFF. The CDR3 bases are TGTGCCAGCAGCCCCGGAGCGGGTGAAAAACTGTTTTTT.

The chain is built from TRBV6-5 and TRBJ1-2; no clear D. Germline V CDR1 and CDR2: MNHEY, SVGAGI. The CDR3 contains 15 residues. V lost 9 bases and J 3 bases, leaving 20 bases between the germline ends. The CDR3 coding sequence is TGTGCCAGTCGAGCTTTGTCGGTCGGGGACTATGGCTACACCTTC. Encoded protein: CASRALSVGDYGYTF.

This chain joins TRBV11-2 and TRBJ1-4, with D possibly TRBD1 on 6 matching bases. V lost 5 bases and J lost 8, with 15 bases in between. Germline CDR1 and CDR2: SGHAT and FQNNGV. This CDR3 has 14 amino acids. The CDR3 sequence: CASSARWGHEKLFF. In DNA, the CDR3 is TGTGCCAGCAGCGCAAGGTGGGGGCACGAAAAACTGTTTTTT. The complete variable domain, with remaining parts taken from reference TRBV11-2 and TRBJ1-4, reads EAGVAQSPRYKIIEKRQSVAFWCNPISGHATLYWYQQILGQGPKLLIQFQNNGVVDDSQLPKDRFSAERLKGVDSTLKIQPAKLEDSAVYLCASSARWGHEKLFFGSGTQLSVL.

This clone was recorded only once. This chain uses TRBV14 with TRBJ2-1, with 8 bases matching TRBD1. The trim removed 4 bases at V and 6 bases at J, leaving 8 bases unmatched. Germline assignment: CDR1 SGHDN and CDR2 FVKESK. The CDR3 length is 15 residues. The CDR3 sequence is CASSLQDRALNEQFF. The CDR3 coding sequence is TGTGCCAGCAGCCTGCAGGACAGGGCCCTCAATGAGCAGTTCTTC.

The genes are TRBV7-3 and TRBJ1-1; tentative D call: TRBD1 (5 bases). The V gene's germline CDR1 is SGHTA and CDR2 FQGTGA. The V gene lost 0 bases and the J gene lost 3 bases, with 20 bases spanning the gap. This CDR3 has 18 residues. The CDR3 sequence: CASSLTTGRSGRYTEAFF. The CDR3 DNA reads TGTGCCAGCAGCTTAACTACCGGGAGGTCGGGACGCTACACTGAAGCTTTCTTT. Full variable domain (missing parts from reference TRBV7-3 and TRBJ1-1): GAGVSQTPSNKVTEKGKYVELRCDPISGHTALYWYRQSLGQGPEFLIYFQGTGAADDSGLPNDRFFAVRPEGSVSTLKIQRTERGDSAVYLCASSLTTGRSGRYTEAFFGQGTRLTVV.

This clone showed up just a few times. The chain has TRBV4-1 and TRBJ2-1; D is ambiguous. Trimming shortened V by 1 base and J by 0 bases, and 13 bases separated the two germline ends. CDR3 length: 17 amino acids. Germline V gives CDR1 MGHRA, CDR2 YSYEKL. The CDR3, as DNA: TGCGCCAGCAGCCAAGTGCCAGCCGAGAGCTCCTACAATGAGCAGTTCTTC. This gives the protein CASSQVPAESSYNEQFF.

This clone was picked up one time. J is TRBJ2-7 and V is TRBV28; 7 bases match TRBD2. The length of the CDR3 is 15 residues. V was clipped by 3 bases and J by 0 bases; unmatched bases: 5. The germline CDR1 and CDR2 sequences are MDHEN and SYDVKM. CDR3 coding DNA: TGTGCCAGCAGTTTCAGGCGGACTAGCTCCTACGAGCAGTACGTC. Translation: CASSFRRTSSYEQYV.

The rearrangement links TRBV19 to TRBJ2-6; 11 bases align to TRBD1. The CDR3 is 17 residues long. The germline gives CDR1 LNHDA, CDR2 SQIVND (reference sequence). V was pared by 6 bases and J by 11 bases, with 15 bases of the junction left unmatched. The CDR3 DNA is TGTGCCAGTAGCCCAAGGGACAGGGGGTTTTTATCCCACGTCCTGACTTTC. Translating gives CASSPRDRGFLSHVLTF. Full variable domain (remainder filled in from reference TRBV19 and TRBJ2-6): DGGITQSPKYLFRKEGQNVTLSCEQNLNHDAMYWYRQDPGQGLRLIYYSQIVNDFQKGDIAEGYSVSREKKESFPLTVTSAQKNPTAFYLCASSPRDRGFLSHVLTFGAGSRLTVL.

The chain has TRBV30 and TRBJ2-5, with TRBD2 matching 8 bases. Trimming cost V 5 bases and J 2 bases; bases outside gene matches: 13. The germline gives CDR1 GTSNPN, CDR2 SVGIG (reference sequence). The CDR3 extends over 16 amino acids. CDR3 in DNA: TGTGCCTGGGAGGCTTGGCGGGAGGCTGGACAAGAGACCCAGTACTTC. This encodes CAWEAWREAGQETQYF.